The clone carrying this T cell receptor beta chain was seen a few times. The antigen remains unidentified. The data were taken from a study of identical twins. Study outcomes and limitations: For cord blood, abundant beta clonotypes had fewer insertions, unlike memory repertoires, which showed none. Researchers caution that invariant MAIT and iNKT cells could partly confound zero-insertion analyses.

TCRdb re-analysed the 5' RACE reads in MiXCR, keeping a single row per CDR3 protein. The sample yields 600,000 to 800,000 distinct CDR3 sequences, 20% to 25% seen once. The CDR3 contains 15 residues. Trimming left V 0 bases short and J 4 bases short, with 9 bases between. Germline CDR1 and CDR2: MNHEY and SVGAGI. This sample was shared with a second study, whose subject was T cells expressing NK-cell markers. That publication notes: The same clonotypes also predominated in the CD3+CD56-NKG2C+ fraction of several donors.

The sequence was obtained from a woman aged 18-29 years in good health. What was sequenced was PBMCs. The rearrangement joins TRBV6-5 to TRBJ1-4; TRBD1 is a possible D gene (5 bases). CDR3 sequence: CASSYSGRGNEKLFF. CDR3 nucleotides: TGTGCCAGCAGTTACTCGGGAAGGGGTAATGAAAAACTGTTTTTT.